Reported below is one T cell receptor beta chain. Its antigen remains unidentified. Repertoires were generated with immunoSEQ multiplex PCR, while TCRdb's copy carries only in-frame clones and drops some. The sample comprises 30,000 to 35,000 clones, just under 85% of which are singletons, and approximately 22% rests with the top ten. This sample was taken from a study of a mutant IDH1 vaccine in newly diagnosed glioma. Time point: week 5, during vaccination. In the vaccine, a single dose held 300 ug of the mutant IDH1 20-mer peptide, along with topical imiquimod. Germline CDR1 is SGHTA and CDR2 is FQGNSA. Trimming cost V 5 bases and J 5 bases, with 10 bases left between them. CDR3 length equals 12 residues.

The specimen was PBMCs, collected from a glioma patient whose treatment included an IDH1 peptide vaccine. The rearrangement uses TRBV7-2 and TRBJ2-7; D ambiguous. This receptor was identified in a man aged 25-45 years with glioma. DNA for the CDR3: TGTGCCAGCAGCCGCCCTGGGGACGAGCAGTACTTC. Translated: CASSRPGDEQYF.